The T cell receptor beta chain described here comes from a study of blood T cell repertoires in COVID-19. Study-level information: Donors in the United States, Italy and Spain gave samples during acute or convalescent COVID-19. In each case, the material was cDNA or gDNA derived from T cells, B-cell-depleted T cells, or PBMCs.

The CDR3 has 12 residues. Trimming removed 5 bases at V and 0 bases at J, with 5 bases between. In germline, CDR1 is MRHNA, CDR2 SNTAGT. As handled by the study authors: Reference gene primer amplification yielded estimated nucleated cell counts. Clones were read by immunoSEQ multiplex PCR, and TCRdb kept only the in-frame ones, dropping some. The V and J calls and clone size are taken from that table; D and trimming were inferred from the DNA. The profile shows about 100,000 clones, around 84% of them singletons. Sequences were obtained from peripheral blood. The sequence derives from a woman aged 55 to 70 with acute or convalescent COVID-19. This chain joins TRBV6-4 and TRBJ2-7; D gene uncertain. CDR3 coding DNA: TGTGCCAGCAGTTACAGCTCCTACGAGCAGTACTTC. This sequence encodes CASSYSSYEQYF.